This is a list of T cell receptor beta chains from one sample in a study of T cells in Graves' hyperthyroidism and ophthalmopathy. MiXCR, run by TCRdb on the multiplex PCR reads, gives a single entry per CDR3 protein. The sample yields around 340,000 distinct CDR3 sequences, roughly 14% seen once. Sequenced sample: blood. Receptor source: a young woman with Graves' hyperthyroidism. Each CDR3 is given with its conserved first and last residue. The D gene is left open where the match is weak. Rows may omit the clone size; those that give it use once, few, many or a size class.

CASSALNQPQHF,TGTGCCAGCAGCGCCCTCAATCAGCCCCAGCATTTT,TRBV5-6,TRBJ1-5,-,-,12
CASNEQFF,TGTGCCAGCAATGAGCAGTTCTTC,TRBV7-9,TRBJ2-1,few,-,8
CASSLAAGVSSEQYF,TGTGCCAGCAGCTTAGCTGCGGGAGTATCAAGCGAGCAGTACTTC,TRBV7-2,TRBJ2-7,-,TRBD2,15
CASSFQGRSYNSPLHF,TGTGCCAGCAGCTTTCAGGGGAGGTCCTATAATTCACCCCTCCACTTT,TRBV7-2,TRBJ1-6,-,-,16
CSAGGTSGSNEQFF,TGCAGTGCGGGGGGGACTAGCGGTTCCAATGAGCAGTTCTTC,TRBV20-1,TRBJ2-1,few,TRBD2,14
CAIRGDRADTEAFF,TGTGCCATCAGGGGGGACAGGGCTGACACTGAAGCTTTCTTT,TRBV10-3,TRBJ1-1,few,TRBD1,14
CASSYGQSLSGNTIYF,TGTGCCAGCAGTTATGGGCAGTCCCTCTCTGGAAACACCATATATTTT,TRBV6-1,TRBJ1-3,-,-,16
CATSDGTRPNQPQHF,TGTGCCACCAGTGATGGGACCAGGCCAAATCAGCCCCAGCATTTT,TRBV24-1,TRBJ1-5,-,-,15
CASSLTATTGELFF,TGTGCCAGCAGCTTGACAGCGACCACCGGGGAGCTGTTTTTT,TRBV7-3,TRBJ2-2,-,-,14
CASGPGTGNTIYF,TGTGCTAGTGGTCCGGGGACTGGAAACACCATATATTTT,TRBV12-5,TRBJ1-3,few,-,13
CSARGLAGLTYEQYF,TGCAGTGCTAGAGGACTAGCGGGGCTTACCTACGAGCAGTACTTC,TRBV20-1,TRBJ2-7,many,TRBD2,15
CASSFRPSNEQFF,TGTGCCAGCAGTTTTAGGCCCTCCAATGAGCAGTTCTTC,TRBV6-2/TRBV6-3,TRBJ2-1,few,-,13
CASSPGLAAPYEQYF,TGTGCCAGCAGCCCTGGACTAGCGGCACCCTACGAGCAGTACTTC,TRBV7-9,TRBJ2-7,-,TRBD2,15
CSVEDRPKETQYF,TGCAGCGTGGAAGACAGACCCAAAGAGACCCAGTACTTC,TRBV29-1,TRBJ2-5,many,-,13
CASSEAYRELFF,TGTGCCAGCAGTGAAGCCTACAGGGAATTGTTTTTT,TRBV6-1,TRBJ2-2,few,-,12
CASSPRDNEETQYF,TGTGCCAGCAGCCCCCGGGACAACGAAGAGACCCAGTACTTC,TRBV5-4,TRBJ2-5,-,-,14
CASSYDRGSYEQYF,TGTGCCAGCAGTTATGACAGGGGGTCCTACGAGCAGTACTTC,TRBV28,TRBJ2-7,many,TRBD1,14